The next 29 T cell receptor beta chains were all read from a single sample in a study of cytomegalovirus exposure and HLA in healthy donors. The PCR had 60 Vbeta and 13 Jbeta primers. Repertoires were generated with immunoSEQ multiplex PCR, while TCRdb's copy carries only in-frame clones and drops some. Of under 150,000 clones listed, around four fifths are singletons. Sequenced sample: PBMCs. These receptor sequences come from a boy aged 2-9 years in good health and CMV-seronegative.

The J gene is TRBJ1-2, the V gene TRBV6-5; D perhaps matches TRBD1 (6 bases). The CDR3 is 14 residues long. Germline lookup yields CDR1 MNHEY and CDR2 SVGAGI. The V end lost 1 base, the J end lost 4 bases, and 10 bases lay between the germline ends. CDR3 bases: TGTGCCAGCAGTTACTACGGACAGACCTATGGCTACACCTTC. Translation: CASSYYGQTYGYTF.

The rearrangement uses TRBV7-8 and TRBJ1-6; 9 nucleotides agree with TRBD1. The CDR3 is 19 amino acids. CDR1 SGHVS and CDR2 FQNEAQ come from the germline V gene. Trimming cost V 5 bases and J 9 bases; bases outside gene matches: 20. CDR3 in amino acids: CASSPTYYRDRVSGSPLHF. CDR3 nucleotide sequence: TGTGCCAGCAGCCCGACCTACTACCGGGACAGGGTATCGGGTTCACCCCTCCACTTT.

The V gene is TRBV13, the J gene TRBJ1-2; 7 bases line up with TRBD1. CDR3 size: 13 residues. Germline lookup yields CDR1 PRHDT and CDR2 FYEKMQ (reference sequence). Germline trimming cut 5 bases from V and 4 bases from J; bases unmatched to any gene: 4. For the CDR3, the DNA is TGTGCCAGCAGCGTACAGGGGACCTATGGCTACACCTTC. Its translation: CASSVQGTYGYTF.

The chain recombines TRBV2 with TRBJ2-7; D ambiguous. The CDR3 is 11 residues long. Germline values: CDR1 SNHLY, CDR2 FYNNEI. Trimming took 6 bases from V and 4 from J, leaving 7 bases between them. CDR3 nucleotides: TGTGCCAGCAGAACAGATTACGAGCAGTACTTC. Translating it yields CASRTDYEQYF.

The chain combines TRBV7-2 with TRBJ2-2, with D possibly TRBD2 on 5 matching bases. V was cut by 4 bases and J by 4 bases, with 13 bases left in between. Germline assignment: CDR1 SGHTA and CDR2 FQGNSA. CDR3 length: 15 amino acids. The CDR3 spells CASSSRIGSTGELFF. CDR3 coding DNA: TGTGCCAGCAGCTCCCGCATAGGGAGCACCGGGGAGCTGTTTTTT.

The chain carries TRBV4-1 and TRBJ2-1; 8 bases are a match to TRBD2. The CDR3 extends over 19 amino acids. V lost 1 base to trimming and J lost 3 bases; unmatched junction nucleotides: 14. Germline CDR1 is MGHRA and CDR2 is YSYEKL. The CDR3 is CASSQVWLERGYLYNEQFF. The DNA of the CDR3 is TGCGCCAGCAGCCAAGTATGGTTGGAGCGGGGGTACCTCTACAATGAGCAGTTCTTC.

V is TRBV7-2 and J is TRBJ1-1; maybe TRBD1 (6 bases). The germline CDR1 and CDR2 sequences are SGHTA and FQGNSA. The CDR3 loop spans 16 amino acids. Trimming took off 2 bases at V and 5 bases at J, with 18 bases between the two ends. The CDR3 region is CASSLNGQWGGTEAFF. CDR3 in DNA: TGTGCCAGCAGCTTAAACGGACAGTGGGGAGGGACTGAAGCTTTCTTT. The full variable domain, rest sourced from reference TRBV7-2 and TRBJ1-1, is GAGVSQSPSNKVTEKGKDVELRCDPISGHTALYWYRQSLGQGLEFLIYFQGNSAPDKSGLPSDRFSAERTGGSVSTLTIQRTQQEDSAVYLCASSLNGQWGGTEAFFGQGTRLTVV.

This clone was picked up a small number of times. This chain uses TRBV6-5 with TRBJ2-7; tentative D call: TRBD2 (5 bases). Germline V gives CDR1 MNHEY, CDR2 SVGAGI. The CDR3 length is 15 residues. V was trimmed by 4 bases and J by 4 bases, leaving 17 bases between them. CDR3 bases: TGTGCCAGCAGTTTTAAGTGGGAGTCGCGTTACGAGCAGTACTTC. It encodes CASSFKWESRYEQYF.

This chain's CDR3 is CASSPTGPTEAFF. The DNA for the CDR3 is TGTGCCAGCAGCCCGACAGGACCCACTGAAGCTTTCTTT. The chain uses TRBV28 and TRBJ1-1; the D gene is possibly TRBD1 (6 bases). Germline loops: CDR1 MDHEN, CDR2 SYDVKM. V was cut by 6 bases and J by 4 bases, with 12 bases left in between. This CDR3 region has 13 residues.

CDR3 in DNA: TGCAGCGTTGCTGACAGGGGTAATCAGCCCCAGCATTTT. As protein: CSVADRGNQPQHF. This rearrangement joins TRBV29-1 to TRBJ1-5; 8 bases are a match to TRBD1. After removal of 4 bases from V and 4 bases from J, the junction contained 3 bases not matched to a gene. The CDR3 runs to 13 residues. Germline V lookup: CDR1 SQVTM, CDR2 ANQGSEA.

The chain combines TRBV7-9 with TRBJ2-7; 8 positions match TRBD1. With V trimmed by 6 bases and J by 6 bases, 13 bases remained unmatched. CDR1 and CDR2 (germline): SEHNR, FQNEAQ (reference sequence). This CDR3 has 15 residues. For the CDR3, the DNA is TGTGCCAGCAGTTCTACTCTGGGACAGGCAAGCGAGCAGTACTTC. Its translation: CASSSTLGQASEQYF.

The V and J genes are TRBV28 and TRBJ2-7; D remains ambiguous. The germline V gene encodes CDR1 MDHEN and CDR2 SYDVKM. The V gene lost 7 bases and the J gene lost 2 bases, with 12 bases spanning the gap. CDR3 length equals 13 residues. DNA of the CDR3: TGTGCCAGCACCCCAGCGCCAGCCTACGAGCAGTACTTC. Amino acid sequence: CASTPAPAYEQYF.

The rearrangement uses TRBV6-1 and TRBJ2-3; 11 bases line up with TRBD2. Germline V gene lookup returns CDR1 MNHNS and CDR2 SASEGT. With V trimmed by 2 bases and J by 5 bases, 6 bases remained unmatched. The CDR3 has 16 residues. CDR3 DNA: TGTGCCAGCAGTGAATCTATAGGACTAGCGGGAGATACGCAGTATTTT. Residues: CASSESIGLAGDTQYF.

The chain carries TRBV2 and TRBJ2-1, with 13 bases lining up with TRBD2. Germline V gene data show CDR1 as SNHLY and CDR2 as FYNNEI. V shed 7 bases and J 9 bases; nucleotides not matched to a gene: 9. This CDR3 has 15 residues. The CDR3, as DNA: TGTGCCAGCAACGTCGGACTAGCGGGAGCAATTGAGCAGTTCTTC. Protein: CASNVGLAGAIEQFF.

The chain has TRBV20-1 and TRBJ2-3, with D unresolved. In germline, CDR1 is DFQATT, CDR2 SNEGSKA (reference sequence). The ends were cut back, 3 bases at V and 5 bases at J, with 6 bases in the middle. The CDR3 has 11 residues. The CDR3 region is CSASVRDTQYF. The CDR3 DNA reads as TGCAGTGCTAGTGTTCGAGATACGCAGTATTTT.

For this clone: At one end, the junction sequence differs from germline, possibly due to a read error. The chain employs TRBV28 and TRBJ1-1; perhaps TRBD1 as D (6 bases). CDR3 length: 15 amino acids. The germline CDR1 and CDR2 sequences are MDHEN and SYDVKM. The CDR3 DNA reads as TGTGCCAGCAGTTTAATCGGCGTAAGGGACACTAAAGCTTTCTTT. As protein: CASSLIGVRDTKAFF.

This clone was seen only a few times. The chain has TRBV6-4 and TRBJ2-1; D is perhaps TRBD2 (6 bases). V lost 4 bases to trimming and J lost 8 bases, with 15 bases between them. This CDR3 has 14 amino acids. Germline V gene sequence: CDR1 MRHNA, CDR2 SNTAGT. CDR3 nucleotide sequence: TGTGCCAGCAGTGGGTCGGGAGAGAGCGATGAGCAGTTCTTC. Translating gives CASSGSGESDEQFF.

The V gene is TRBV7-9, the J gene TRBJ1-1; possible D gene TRBD1, 5 bases. The CDR3 is 13 amino acids. Trimming removed 5 bases at V and 1 base at J, with 8 bases between. Germline CDR1 SEHNR, CDR2 FQNEAQ (reference sequence). The CDR3 reads CASSPTGNTEAFF. DNA of the CDR3: TGTGCCAGCAGCCCTACAGGGAACACTGAAGCTTTCTTT.

This clone appeared a single time. V and J are TRBV2 and TRBJ1-2; D not resolved. The CDR3 spans 13 residues. V lost 8 bases and J 5 bases, leaving 15 bases between the germline ends. The germline gives CDR1 SNHLY, CDR2 FYNNEI. The CDR3 spells CASLGGVSYGYTF. CDR3 sequence (DNA): TGTGCCAGCCTCGGCGGAGTAAGTTATGGCTACACCTTC.

The chain carries TRBV19 and TRBJ1-5; 8 bases map to TRBD1. This CDR3 spans 16 amino acids. Trimming removed 4 bases from V and 3 bases from J; junction bases left unmatched: 8. Germline values: CDR1 LNHDA, CDR2 SQIVND (reference sequence). In nucleotides, the CDR3 is TGTGCCAGTAGTAGGCCGAGGACAGGGTACAATCAGCCCCAGCATTTT. It codes for CASSRPRTGYNQPQHF.

The rearrangement links TRBV19 to TRBJ2-1, with TRBD2 matching 8 bases. The germline V gene encodes CDR1 LNHDA and CDR2 SQIVND (reference sequence). The CDR3 totals 13 residues. The V gene end was trimmed by 8 bases and the J gene end by 3 bases; junction bases not matched to a gene: 3. The CDR3 DNA sequence: TGTGCCAGTGGGGGACTAGGCTACAATGAGCAGTTCTTC. Its translation is CASGGLGYNEQFF.

Worth noting for this clone: One junction end does not reproduce the germline sequence, and a read error may be involved. This chain links TRBV27 with TRBJ1-5, with D unclear. Per the germline V gene, CDR1 is MNHEY and CDR2 is SMNVEV (reference sequence). This CDR3 has 14 amino acids. The CDR3 DNA reads TGTGCCAGTAGTTCTAGGAATAGCAATCAGCCCCAGCATTTT. Translated: CASSSRNSNQPQHF.

The V call is TRBV28, the J call TRBJ2-7; 7 bases match TRBD2. Germline values: CDR1 MDHEN, CDR2 SYDVKM. This CDR3 region has 13 residues. V dropped 4 bases and J dropped 4; count of bases not matched to a gene: 4. The CDR3 nucleotides read TGTGCCAGCAGTTGGGGGGGAGGTTACGAGCAGTACTTC. Translation gives CASSWGGGYEQYF. Drawing the rest from reference TRBV28 and TRBJ2-7, the complete variable domain is DVKVTQSSRYLVKRTGEKVFLECVQDMDHENMFWYRQDPGLGLRLIYFSYDVKMKEKGDIPEGYSVSREKKERFSLILESASTNQTSMYLCASSWGGGYEQYFGPGTRLTVT.

This clone is a singleton in its sample. The V and J genes are TRBV11-3 and TRBJ2-2, with TRBD1 identical over 7 bases. This CDR3 region has 16 residues. Trimming cost V 2 bases and J 3 bases; bases outside gene matches: 6. Germline assignment: CDR1 SGHNT and CDR2 YENEEA. CDR3 sequence: CASSLKQGSYTGELFF. The CDR3 coding sequence is TGTGCCAGCAGCTTAAAACAGGGGTCATACACCGGGGAGCTGTTTTTT.

This clone was recorded once. The rearrangement joins TRBV29-1 to TRBJ1-4; 7 bases match TRBD1. There are 12 residues in the CDR3. Germline lookup yields CDR1 SQVTM and CDR2 ANQGSEA. Losses at the gene ends were 6 bases for V and 7 bases for J; bases not matched to a gene: 5. The CDR3 reads CSVVGTAEKLFF. The CDR3 DNA reads TGCAGCGTAGTAGGGACAGCTGAAAAACTGTTTTTT.

This clone was seen a handful of times. The chain carries TRBV14 and TRBJ2-2; 14 nucleotides match TRBD2. The germline V gene has CDR1 SGHDN and CDR2 FVKESK. The CDR3 has 19 amino acids. Unmatched junction bases numbered 10, after V lost 4 bases and J lost 3 bases. The CDR3 spells CASSLQPGLAGAHTGELFF. The CDR3 nucleotides are TGTGCCAGCAGCCTTCAACCGGGACTAGCGGGGGCCCACACCGGGGAGCTGTTTTTT.

This clone has a handful of counts. The CDR3 region is CASRESRGTMNTEAFF. CDR3 in DNA: TGTGCCAGCAGGGAATCCAGGGGGACAATGAACACTGAAGCTTTCTTT. V usage is TRBV6-1 and J usage is TRBJ1-1; 7 nucleotides align to TRBD1. Losses at the gene ends were 6 bases for V and 0 bases for J; bases not matched to a gene: 10. The germline CDR1 and CDR2 sequences are MNHNS and SASEGT. The CDR3 covers 16 residues.

The genes are TRBV7-9 and TRBJ1-5; a weak D match, TRBD1 (6 bases). Germline loops: CDR1 SEHNR, CDR2 FQNEAQ (reference sequence). The ends were cut back, 4 bases at V and 3 bases at J, with 19 bases in the middle. The CDR3 length is 17 residues. For the CDR3, the DNA is TGTGCCAGCAGCTCAGGCTCCGGGACACTCATCAATCAGCCCCAGCATTTT. It specifies CASSSGSGTLINQPQHF. The full variable domain, rest sourced from reference TRBV7-9 and TRBJ1-5, is DTGVSQNPRHKITKRGQNVTFRCDPISEHNRLYWYRQTLGQGPEFLTYFQNEAQLEKSRLLSDRFSAERPKGSFSTLEIQRTEQGDSAMYLCASSSGSGTLINQPQHFGDGTRLSIL.

The genes are TRBV28 and TRBJ2-4; tentative D call: TRBD1 (5 bases). Germline values: CDR1 MDHEN, CDR2 SYDVKM. Trimming cost V 3 bases and J 7 bases, with 16 bases left between them. The CDR3 length is 15 residues. CDR3 sequence: CASSFSPPGQNIQYF. CDR3 in DNA: TGTGCCAGCAGTTTTAGCCCCCCAGGGCAGAACATTCAGTACTTC.